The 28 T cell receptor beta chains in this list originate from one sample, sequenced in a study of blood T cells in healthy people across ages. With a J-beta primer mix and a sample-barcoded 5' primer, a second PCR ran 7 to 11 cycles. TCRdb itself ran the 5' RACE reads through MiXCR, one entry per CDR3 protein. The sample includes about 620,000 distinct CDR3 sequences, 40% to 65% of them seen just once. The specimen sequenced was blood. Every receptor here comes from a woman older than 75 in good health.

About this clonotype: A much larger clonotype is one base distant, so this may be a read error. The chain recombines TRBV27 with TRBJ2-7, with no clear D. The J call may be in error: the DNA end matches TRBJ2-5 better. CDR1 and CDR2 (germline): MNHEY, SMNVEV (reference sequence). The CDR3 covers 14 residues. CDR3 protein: CASSLLRRSETQYF. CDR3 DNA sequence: TGTGCCAGCAGTTTACTGCGACGGTCGGAGACCCAGTACTTC.

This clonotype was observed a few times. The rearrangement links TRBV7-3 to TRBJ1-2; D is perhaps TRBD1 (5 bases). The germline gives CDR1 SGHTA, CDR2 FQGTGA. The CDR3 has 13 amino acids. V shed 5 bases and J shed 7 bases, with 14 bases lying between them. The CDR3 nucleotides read TGTGCCAGCAGCACAACCGGGACTTGTGGCTACACCTTC. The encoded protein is CASSTTGTCGYTF.

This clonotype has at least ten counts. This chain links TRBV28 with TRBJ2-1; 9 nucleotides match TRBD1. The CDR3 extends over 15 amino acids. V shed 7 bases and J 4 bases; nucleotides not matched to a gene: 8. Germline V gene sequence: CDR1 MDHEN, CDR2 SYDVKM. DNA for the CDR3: TGTGCCAGCACCCCGGGGACAGGGCTATACAATGAGCAGTTCTTC. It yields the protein CASTPGTGLYNEQFF.

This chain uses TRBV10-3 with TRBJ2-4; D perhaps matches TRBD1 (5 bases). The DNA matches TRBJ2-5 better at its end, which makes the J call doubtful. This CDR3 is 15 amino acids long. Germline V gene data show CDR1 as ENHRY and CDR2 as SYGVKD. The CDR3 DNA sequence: TGTGCCATCAGTGAGTTTTTAGGGGAAAAAGAGACCCAGTACTTC. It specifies CAISEFLGEKETQYF.

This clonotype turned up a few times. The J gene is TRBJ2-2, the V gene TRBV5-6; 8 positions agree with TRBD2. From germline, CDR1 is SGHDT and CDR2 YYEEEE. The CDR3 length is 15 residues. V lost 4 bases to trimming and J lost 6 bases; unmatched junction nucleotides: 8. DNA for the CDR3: TGTGCCAGCAGCCTGACTAGCGTCGGCGCCGGGGAGCTGTTTTTT. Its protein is CASSLTSVGAGELFF. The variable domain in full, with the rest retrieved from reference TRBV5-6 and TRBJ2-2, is DAGVTQSPTHLIKTRGQQVTLRCSPKSGHDTVSWYQQALGQGPQFIFQYYEEEERQRGNFPDRFSGHQFPNYSSELNVNALLLGDSALYLCASSLTSVGAGELFFGEGSRLTVL.

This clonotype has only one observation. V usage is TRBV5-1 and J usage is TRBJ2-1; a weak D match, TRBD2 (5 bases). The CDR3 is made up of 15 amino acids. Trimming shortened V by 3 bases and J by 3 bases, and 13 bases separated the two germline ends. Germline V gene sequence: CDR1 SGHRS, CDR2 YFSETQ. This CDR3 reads CASSSGDSVYNEQFF. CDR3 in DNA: TGCGCCAGCAGCTCCGGGGATTCGGTCTACAATGAGCAGTTCTTC.

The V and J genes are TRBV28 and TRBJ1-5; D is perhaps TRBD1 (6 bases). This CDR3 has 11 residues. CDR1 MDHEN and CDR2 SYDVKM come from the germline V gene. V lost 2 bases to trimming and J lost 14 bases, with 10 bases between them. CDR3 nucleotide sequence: TGTGCCAGCAGTTTAAACCGACAGGAGCATTTT. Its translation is CASSLNRQEHF.

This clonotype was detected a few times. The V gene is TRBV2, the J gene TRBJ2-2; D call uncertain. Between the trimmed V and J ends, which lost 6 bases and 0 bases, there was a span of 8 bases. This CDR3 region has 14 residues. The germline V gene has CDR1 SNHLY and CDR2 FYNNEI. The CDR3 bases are TGTGCCAGCAGGGTTACAGCGAACACCGGGGAGCTGTTTTTT. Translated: CASRVTANTGELFF.

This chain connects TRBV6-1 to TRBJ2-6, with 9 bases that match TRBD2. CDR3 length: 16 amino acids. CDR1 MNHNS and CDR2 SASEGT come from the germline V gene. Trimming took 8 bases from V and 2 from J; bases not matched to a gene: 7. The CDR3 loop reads CASGPSGTPGANVLTF. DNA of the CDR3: TGTGCCAGCGGTCCTAGCGGGACCCCTGGGGCCAACGTCCTGACTTTC.

The CDR3 sequence is CSARPGQGVETQYF. CDR3 DNA: TGCAGTGCTAGACCGGGACAGGGTGTGGAGACCCAGTACTTC. This chain connects TRBV20-1 to TRBJ2-7, with 9 bases identical to TRBD1. TRBJ2-5 matches the DNA end more closely, so the J call is doubtful. Germline assignment: CDR1 DFQATT and CDR2 SNEGSKA (reference sequence). The CDR3 has 14 amino acids.

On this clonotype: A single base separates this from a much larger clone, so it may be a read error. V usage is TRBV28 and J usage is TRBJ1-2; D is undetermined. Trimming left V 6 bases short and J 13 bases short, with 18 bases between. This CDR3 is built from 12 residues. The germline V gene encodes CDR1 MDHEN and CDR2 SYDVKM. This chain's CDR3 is CASRLPTRSCTF. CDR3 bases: TGTGCCAGCAGGTTACCGACCCGGAGCTGCACCTTC.

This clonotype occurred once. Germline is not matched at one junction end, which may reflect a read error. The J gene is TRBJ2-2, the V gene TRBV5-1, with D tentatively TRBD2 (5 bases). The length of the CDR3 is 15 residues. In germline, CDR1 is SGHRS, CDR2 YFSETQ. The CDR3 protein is CASSPAPLNTGELFF. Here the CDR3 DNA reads TGCGCCAGCAGCCCGGCACCGCTGAACACCGGGGAGTTGTTTTTT.

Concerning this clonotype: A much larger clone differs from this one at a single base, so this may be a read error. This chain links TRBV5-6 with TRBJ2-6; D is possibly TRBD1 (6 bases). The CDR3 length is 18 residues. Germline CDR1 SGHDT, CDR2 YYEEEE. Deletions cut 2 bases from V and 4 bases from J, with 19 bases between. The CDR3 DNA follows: TGTGCCAGCAGCTTCTTCTCGAGACAGGTCAGCGGGGCCAACGTCCTGACTTTC. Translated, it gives CASSFFSRQVSGANVLTF.

CDR3 coding DNA: TGTGCCAGCAGCCCCCACGGGGCCAACGTCCTGACTTTC. It specifies CASSPHGANVLTF. This chain uses TRBV7-3 with TRBJ2-6; no firm D call. V was pared by 5 bases and J by 4 bases, with 6 bases between. Germline V gene sequence: CDR1 SGHTA, CDR2 FQGTGA. The CDR3 is 13 amino acids.

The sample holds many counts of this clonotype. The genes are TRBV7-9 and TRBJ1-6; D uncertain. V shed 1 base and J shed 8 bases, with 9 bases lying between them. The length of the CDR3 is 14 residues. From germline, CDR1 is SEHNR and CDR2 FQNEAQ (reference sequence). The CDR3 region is CASSLGVSDSPLHF. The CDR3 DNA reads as TGTGCCAGCAGCTTAGGCGTTTCGGATTCACCCCTCCACTTT.

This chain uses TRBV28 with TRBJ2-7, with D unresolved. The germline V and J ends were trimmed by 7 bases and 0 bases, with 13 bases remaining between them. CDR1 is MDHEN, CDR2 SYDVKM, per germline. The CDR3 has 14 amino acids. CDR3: CASIRAKSSYEQYF. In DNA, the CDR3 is TGTGCCAGCATCCGGGCCAAGAGCTCCTACGAGCAGTACTTC.

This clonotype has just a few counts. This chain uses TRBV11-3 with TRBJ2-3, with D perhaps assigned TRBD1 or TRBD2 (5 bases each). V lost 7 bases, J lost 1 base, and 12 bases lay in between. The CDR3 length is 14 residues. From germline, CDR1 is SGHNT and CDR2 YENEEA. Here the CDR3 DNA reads TGTGCCAGCAACAGACCGGGGCGCACAGATACGCAGTATTTT. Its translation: CASNRPGRTDTQYF.

CDR3 loop: CSAGGLGSDTQYF. For the CDR3, the DNA is TGCAGTGCTGGGGGACTAGGTAGCGATACGCAGTATTTT. The chain recombines TRBV20-1 with TRBJ2-3; TRBD2 matches 8 bases. CDR1 is DFQATT, CDR2 SNEGSKA, per germline (reference sequence). The CDR3 has 13 residues. V was clipped by 5 bases and J by 6 bases; unmatched bases: 7.

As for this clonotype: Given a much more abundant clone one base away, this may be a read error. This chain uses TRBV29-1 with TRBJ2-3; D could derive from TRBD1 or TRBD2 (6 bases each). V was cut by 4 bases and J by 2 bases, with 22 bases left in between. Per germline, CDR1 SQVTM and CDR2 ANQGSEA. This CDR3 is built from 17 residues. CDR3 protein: CSVAGTPKRGDTDTQYF. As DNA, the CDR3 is TGCAGCGTTGCCGGGACACCGAAGCGCGGGGACACAGATACGCAGTATTTT.

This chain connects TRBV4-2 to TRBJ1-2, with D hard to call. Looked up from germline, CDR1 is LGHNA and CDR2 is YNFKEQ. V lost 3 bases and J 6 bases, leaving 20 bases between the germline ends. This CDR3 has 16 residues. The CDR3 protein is CASSQTTGLTSNGYTF. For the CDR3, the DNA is TGTGCCAGCAGCCAGACCACTGGCCTGACAAGTAATGGCTACACCTTC.

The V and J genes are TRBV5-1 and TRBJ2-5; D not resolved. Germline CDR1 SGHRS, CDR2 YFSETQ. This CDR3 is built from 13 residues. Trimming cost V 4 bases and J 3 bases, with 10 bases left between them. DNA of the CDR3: TGCGCCAGCAGCGCCGGAATCGAAGAGACCCAGTACTTC. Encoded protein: CASSAGIEETQYF.

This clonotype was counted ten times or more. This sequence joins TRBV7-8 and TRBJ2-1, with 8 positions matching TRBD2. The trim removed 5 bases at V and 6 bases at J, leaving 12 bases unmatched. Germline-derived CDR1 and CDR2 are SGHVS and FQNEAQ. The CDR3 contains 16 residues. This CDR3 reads CASSPRGLGSGNEQFF. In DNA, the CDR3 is TGTGCCAGCAGCCCCAGGGGACTAGGATCCGGCAATGAGCAGTTCTTC.

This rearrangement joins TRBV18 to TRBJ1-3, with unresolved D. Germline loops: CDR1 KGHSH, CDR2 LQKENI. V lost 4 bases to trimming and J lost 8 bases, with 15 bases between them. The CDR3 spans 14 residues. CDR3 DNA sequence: TGTGCCAGCTCACTACAAGACGGTGTGGACACCATATATTTT. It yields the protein CASSLQDGVDTIYF.

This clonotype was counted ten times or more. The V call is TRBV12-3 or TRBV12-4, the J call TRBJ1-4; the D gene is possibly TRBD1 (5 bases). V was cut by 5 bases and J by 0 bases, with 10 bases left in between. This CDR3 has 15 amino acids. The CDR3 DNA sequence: TGTGCCAGCAGTCGACAGCTTACAACTAATGAAAAACTGTTTTTT. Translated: CASSRQLTTNEKLFF.

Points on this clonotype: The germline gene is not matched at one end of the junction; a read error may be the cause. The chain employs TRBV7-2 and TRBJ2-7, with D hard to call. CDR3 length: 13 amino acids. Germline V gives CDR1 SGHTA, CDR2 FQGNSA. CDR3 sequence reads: CARSRAVSYEQYF. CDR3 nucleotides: TGTGCCCGCAGCAGAGCAGTTTCCTACGAGCAGTACTTC.

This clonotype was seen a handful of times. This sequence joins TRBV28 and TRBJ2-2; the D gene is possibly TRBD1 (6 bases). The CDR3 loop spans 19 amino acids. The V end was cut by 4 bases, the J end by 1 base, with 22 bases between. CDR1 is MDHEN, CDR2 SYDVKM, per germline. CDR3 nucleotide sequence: TGTGCCAGCAGTTCCGTGAGGGGACGAGGGGGTCGGAACACCGGGGAGCTGTTTTTT. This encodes CASSSVRGRGGRNTGELFF.

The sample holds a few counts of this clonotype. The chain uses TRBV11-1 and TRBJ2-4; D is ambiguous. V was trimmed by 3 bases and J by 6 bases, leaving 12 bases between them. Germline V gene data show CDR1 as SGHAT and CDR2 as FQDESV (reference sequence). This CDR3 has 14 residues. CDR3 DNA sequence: TGTGCCAGCAGCTTCGGACCGTCTGGAAACATTCAGTACTTC. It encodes CASSFGPSGNIQYF.

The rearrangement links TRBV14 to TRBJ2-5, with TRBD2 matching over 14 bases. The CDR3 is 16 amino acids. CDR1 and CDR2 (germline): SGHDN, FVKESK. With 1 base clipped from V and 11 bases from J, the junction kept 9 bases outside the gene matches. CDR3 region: CASSQVGTSGSNEQYF. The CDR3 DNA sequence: TGTGCCAGCAGCCAAGTCGGGACTAGCGGGAGCAATGAGCAGTACTTC.